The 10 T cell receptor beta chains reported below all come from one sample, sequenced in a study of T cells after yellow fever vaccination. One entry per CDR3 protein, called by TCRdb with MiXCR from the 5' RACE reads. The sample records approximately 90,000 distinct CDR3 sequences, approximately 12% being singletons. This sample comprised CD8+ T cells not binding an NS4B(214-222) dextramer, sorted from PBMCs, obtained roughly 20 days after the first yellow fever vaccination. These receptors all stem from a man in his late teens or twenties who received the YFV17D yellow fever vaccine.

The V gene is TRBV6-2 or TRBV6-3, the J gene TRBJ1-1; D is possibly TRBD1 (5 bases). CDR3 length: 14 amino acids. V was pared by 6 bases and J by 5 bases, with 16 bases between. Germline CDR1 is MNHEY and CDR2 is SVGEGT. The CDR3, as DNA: TGTGCCAGCAGCTTCAACCCCCACAGGACTGAAGCTTTCTTT. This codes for CASSFNPHRTEAFF.

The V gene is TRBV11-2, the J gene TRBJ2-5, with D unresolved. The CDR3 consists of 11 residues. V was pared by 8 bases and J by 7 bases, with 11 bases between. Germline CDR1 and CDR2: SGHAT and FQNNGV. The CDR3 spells CASRNPGTQYF. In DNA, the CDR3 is TGTGCCAGCCGAAACCCGGGGACCCAGTACTTC.

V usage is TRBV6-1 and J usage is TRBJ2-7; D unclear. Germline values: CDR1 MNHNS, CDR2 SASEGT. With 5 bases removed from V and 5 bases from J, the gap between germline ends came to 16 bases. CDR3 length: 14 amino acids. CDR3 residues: CASSPRVESDEQYF. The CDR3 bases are TGTGCCAGCAGTCCACGGGTCGAATCGGACGAGCAGTACTTC.

In DNA form, the CDR3 reads TGCGCCAGCAGCCAAGTCGTTCCGGGACCCATGTACCAAGAGACCCAGTACTTC. Translated, it gives CASSQVVPGPMYQETQYF. The chain links TRBV4-1 to TRBJ2-5; D possibly matches TRBD1 or TRBD2 (5 bases each). The germline gives CDR1 MGHRA, CDR2 YSYEKL. With 1 base removed from V and 0 bases from J, the gap between germline ends came to 18 bases. This CDR3 comprises 18 residues.

The CDR3 sequence is CASSTGGPSSGNTIYF. In nucleotides, the CDR3 is TGTGCCAGCAGTACAGGGGGCCCGAGCTCTGGAAACACCATATATTTT. The V and J genes are TRBV12-3 or TRBV12-4 and TRBJ1-3; TRBD1 matches at 9 bases. V lost 5 bases and J lost 0; bases outside the gene matches: 5. The length of the CDR3 is 16 residues.

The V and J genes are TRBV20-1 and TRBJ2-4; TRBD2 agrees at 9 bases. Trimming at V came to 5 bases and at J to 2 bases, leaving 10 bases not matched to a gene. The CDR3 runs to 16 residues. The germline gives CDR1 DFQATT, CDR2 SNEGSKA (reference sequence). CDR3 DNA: TGCAGTGCTCAACGCGGGGGGGTCTCGACCAAAAACATTCAGTACTTC. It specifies CSAQRGGVSTKNIQYF.

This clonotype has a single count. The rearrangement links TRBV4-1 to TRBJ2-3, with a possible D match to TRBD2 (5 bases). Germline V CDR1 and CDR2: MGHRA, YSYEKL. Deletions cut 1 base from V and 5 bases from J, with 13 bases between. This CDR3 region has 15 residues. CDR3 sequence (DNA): TGCGCCAGCAGCCAAGTCGAGCTGACTATAGATACGCAGTATTTT. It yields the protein CASSQVELTIDTQYF.

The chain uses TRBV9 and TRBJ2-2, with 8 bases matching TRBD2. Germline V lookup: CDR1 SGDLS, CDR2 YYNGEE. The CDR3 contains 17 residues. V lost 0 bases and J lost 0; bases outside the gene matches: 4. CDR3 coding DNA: TGTGCCAGCAGCGTAGCGGGGGGGTGGCCGAACACCGGGGAGCTGTTTTTT. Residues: CASSVAGGWPNTGELFF.

CDR3 loop: CSVWPSAEDTQYF. The CDR3 nucleotides read TGCAGCGTTTGGCCCTCGGCGGAAGATACGCAGTATTTT. J is TRBJ2-3 and V is TRBV29-1, with D hard to call. From germline, CDR1 is SQVTM and CDR2 ANQGSEA. This CDR3 has 13 residues. V was clipped by 5 bases and J by 5 bases, with 14 bases between them.

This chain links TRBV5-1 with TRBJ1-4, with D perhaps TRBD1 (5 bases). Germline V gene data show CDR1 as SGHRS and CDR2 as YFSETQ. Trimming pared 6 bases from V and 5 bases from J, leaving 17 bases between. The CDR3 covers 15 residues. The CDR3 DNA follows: TGCGCCAGCACCCTTTATGGGGGGTTGAATGAAAAACTGTTTTTT. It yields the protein CASTLYGGLNEKLFF.